The present T cell receptor beta chain was sequenced within a study of blood T cells in healthy people across ages. Study conclusions and caveats: Estimates of total diversity, which came from one million sequenced T cells, were considered to be underestimates. Possibly, changes in expanded clonotypes were confounded because donor CMV status was unknown.

In regard to this clonotype: Its antigen is as yet unknown.

A second roughly 6 to 12 cycle PCR used barcoded and J-beta primers. Template switching added a 12-random-nucleotide identifier to every cDNA molecule. MiXCR, run by TCRdb on the 5' RACE reads, gives a single entry per CDR3 protein. The sample carries about a million distinct CDR3 sequences, roughly half recorded once. The V gene lost 9 bases and the J gene lost 3 bases, with 16 bases spanning the gap. The CDR3 is 13 amino acids. The germline V gene has CDR1 SGHKS and CDR2 YYEKEE (reference sequence). The TCR originated in a woman aged 60-75 years in good health. The chain recombines TRBV5-5 with TRBJ2-7; D possibly matches TRBD1 or TRBD2 (5 bases each). The sequenced material came from blood. The CDR3 region has the DNA TGTGCCACCAACCGGATGGGGGTCTACGAGCAGTACTTC. This gives the protein CATNRMGVYEQYF.